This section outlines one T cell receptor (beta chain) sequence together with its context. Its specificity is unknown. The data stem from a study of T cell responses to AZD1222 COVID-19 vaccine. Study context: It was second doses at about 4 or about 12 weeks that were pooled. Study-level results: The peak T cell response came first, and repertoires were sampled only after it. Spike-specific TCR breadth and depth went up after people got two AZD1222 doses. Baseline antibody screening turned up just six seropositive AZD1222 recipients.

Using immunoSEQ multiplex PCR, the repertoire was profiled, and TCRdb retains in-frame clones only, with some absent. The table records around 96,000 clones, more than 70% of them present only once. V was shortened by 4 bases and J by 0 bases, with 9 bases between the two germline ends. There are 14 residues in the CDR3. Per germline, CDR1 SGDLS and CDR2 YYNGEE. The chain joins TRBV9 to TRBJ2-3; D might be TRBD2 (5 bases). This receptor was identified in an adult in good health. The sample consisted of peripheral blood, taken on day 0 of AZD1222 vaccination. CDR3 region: CASSPRTSTDTQYF. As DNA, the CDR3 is TGTGCCAGCAGCCCTCGGACTAGCACAGATACGCAGTATTTT.